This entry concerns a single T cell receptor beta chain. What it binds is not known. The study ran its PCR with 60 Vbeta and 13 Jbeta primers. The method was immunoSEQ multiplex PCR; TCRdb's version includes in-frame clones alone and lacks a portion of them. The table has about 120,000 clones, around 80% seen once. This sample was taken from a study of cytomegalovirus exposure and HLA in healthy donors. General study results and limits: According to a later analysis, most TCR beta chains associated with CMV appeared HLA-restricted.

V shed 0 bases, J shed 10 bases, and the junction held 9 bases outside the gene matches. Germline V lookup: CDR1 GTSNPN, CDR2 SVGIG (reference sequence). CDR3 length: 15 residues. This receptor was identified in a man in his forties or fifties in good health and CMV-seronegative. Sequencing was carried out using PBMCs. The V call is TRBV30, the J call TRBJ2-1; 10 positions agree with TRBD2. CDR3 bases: TGTGCCTGGAGTGTACAAGCGGGGGGGTGGGTAGAGCAGTTCTTC. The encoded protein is CAWSVQAGGWVEQFF.